The entry below describes one T cell receptor beta chain. These data are taken from a study of blood T cell repertoires in COVID-19. This table comes from immunoSEQ multiplex PCR, and its TCRdb copy is limited to in-frame clones, with some not included. The sample has around 250,000 clones; roughly 80% are singletons. Cohorts were based on clinical histories the participants reported. Trimming removed 0 bases at V and 6 bases at J, with 14 bases between. The germline CDR1 and CDR2 sequences are MNHEY and SVGAGI. The CDR3 spans 15 residues. J is TRBJ2-5 and V is TRBV6-5; D not certain. The source of this sequence is a man in his fifties or sixties who had recovered from COVID-19. The sample was PBMCs or T cells enriched from blood (not recorded which). In nucleotides, the CDR3 is TGTGCCAGCAGTTACTCGAATTATGGCTCGCAGACCCAGTACTTC. This gives the protein CASSYSNYGSQTQYF.